The clone carrying this TCR beta chain was found many times. The CDR3 sequence is 13 residues long. Per the germline V gene, CDR1 is ENHRY and CDR2 is SYGVKD. V lost 6 bases and J 1 base, leaving 9 bases between the germline ends. This entry is derived from a study of response to subunit inactivated influenza vaccine. TCRdb re-called the RT-PCR reads through MiXCR, storing one row per CDR3 protein. The sample consists of hundreds of thousands of distinct CDR3 sequences, about 15% of them appearing once. This chain joins TRBV10-3 and TRBJ2-5, with D possibly being TRBD2 (6 bases). The sequence was obtained from a man between 45 and 75 years old who received an inactivated influenza vaccine. Sequenced here: CD4+ T cells sorted from PBMCs, sampled roughly 24 months after vaccination. CDR3 protein: CAIRPSAQETQYF. CDR3 in DNA: TGTGCCATCAGGCCTAGCGCCCAAGAGACCCAGTACTTC.